This TCR beta chain was recovered during a study of T cell responses to AZD1222 COVID-19 vaccine (dated by TCRdb to about 2021). For the wider study: A total of approximately 230 trial participants underwent TCR sequencing, of whom some 210 received two doses of AZD1222 and 26 received two doses of the MenACWY control vaccine. Trial participants were enrolled by age into 18-55, 56-69 and 70-plus year subgroups, with around 150, 28 and 57 TCR-sequenced participants respectively. Here is what the overall study found, with its caveats: Participants were mostly white British, with more females than males. The authors suggested clonal diversity may have been underestimated. A significant rise in spike-specific TCR breadth and depth was observed after two AZD1222 doses relative to day 0 and relative to MenACWY recipients. Conclusions about previously exposed vaccinees are limited, since just five or six AZD1222 recipients were seropositive for SARS-CoV-2 at baseline. Reportedly, almost half of the unique spike-specific TCRs recognized epitopes lying outside the regions that are mutated in the B.1.351 and B.1.1.7 variants. The whole spike protein was spanned by vaccine-associated CD4 TCRs, and dominant responses were seen in regions 160-218 and 743-854. In the small 56-69-year group, the increase in depth fell short of significance, most likely because of low power. Because no day 14 peak-response samples were available, repertoires were characterized only after the peak T cell response.

The time point label here, explained by the study, means: baseline before first vaccination. According to the study, the label for this sample's treatment or condition signals: meningococcal conjugate vaccine given as trial control. Vaccinee samples came from UK trials COV001 and COV002, including a single-blind randomized controlled phase 2/3 trial of AZD1222 (ChAdOx1 nCoV-19) in healthy adults. Trial participant PBMC samples were collected at day 0 and day 28 after the second dose for TCRbeta chain sequencing. A word on this clone: Its antigen remains unidentified. Base quality data are lacking; no much larger clone is found one base away.

The CDR1 and CDR2 encoded by the germline V gene (reference sequence) are LGHDT and YNNKEL. Unmatched junction bases come to 6, with V trimmed by 5 bases and J by 0 bases. Inclusive of the bounding cysteine and phenylalanine, the CDR3 is 15 residues long. Kept here is only the CDR3 DNA, which spans 45 bases and is read in frame from base 1. The CDR3 regions of human TCRbeta chains were analyzed by immunosequencing. Processing in the source paper ran as follows. Repertoire TCRs were checked for matches against a reference library of SARS-CoV-2-specific TCRs that had been generated using the MIRA antigen-specificity platform. Breadth was defined as the fraction of unique TCRs that were SARS-CoV-2-associated, and depth was defined as the fraction of total T cells that were SARS-CoV-2-associated. Using the MIRA data, every spike-specific TCR was mapped to the spike region that the TCR reacted to and assigned to either a CD4 or a CD8 class. Log10-transformed breadth and depth values were compared by one-way ANOVA with Sidak's multiple comparisons tests. The table comes from immuneACCESS by way of TCRdb, which keeps in-frame sequences with V and J called. Part of the clones is missing from these tables; in studies checked, under half for an unresolved V gene and the rest for unknown reasons. That table gives V, J and clone size, and the DNA gave D and trimming. For this sample the table gives roughly 140,000 clones, of which roughly 88% were detected only once. 3% to 4% of the sample is held by the ten biggest clonotypes.

Sequenced here: peripheral blood, sampled on day 0 of MenACWY control vaccination. The sequence is built from TRBV3-1 (or the pseudogene TRBV3-2) and TRBJ1-1; TRBD1 lines up with 7 middle nucleotides. This clonotype was obtained from an adult in good health. The CDR3 in this case is CASSAPGQMNTEAFF. The DNA sequence reads TGTGCCAGCAGCGCCCCGGGACAGATGAACACTGAAGCTTTCTTT.